The present entry profiles one T cell receptor (beta chain) with its context. The sample holds many counts of this clonotype. It lacks a known antigen. Per-nucleotide qualities are absent, and no much larger clonotype sits a single base away. The data belong to a study of T cells in Graves' hyperthyroidism and ophthalmopathy (dated by TCRdb to between 2018 and 2020). For the study in its entirety: Peripheral blood was sampled at the time of initial diagnosis, prior to any treatment. To identify TCR V-J signatures that set the groups apart, the researchers used a discovery cohort of more than 95 patients, made up of fewer than 50 with Graves' ophthalmopathy and some 55 with stable Graves' hyperthyroidism. Prospective prediction of ophthalmopathy was tested in an independent validation cohort of fewer than 20 hyperthyroidism patients and 15 to 17 patients who later progressed to ophthalmopathy. Thyroid tissue and blood T-cell repertoires from more than five Graves' hyperthyroidism patients were also compared in the study. For training and testing, the approximately 97 patients in the discovery cohort were randomly divided in a 7:3 ratio. TCR Vbeta CDR3 sequencing of 130 to 150 peripheral blood samples (about 45 ophthalmopathy, roughly 72 hyperthyroidism and approximately 17 progressor patients) is reported in the paper. After sampling, hyperthyroidism patients received methimazole starting at 30 mg daily, and ophthalmopathy patients received high-dose intravenous methylprednisolone. Overall study results and their limits: In validation, the model predicted progression to ophthalmopathy with 65% to 71% sensitivity and 72% to 85% specificity, a median of about 6 months before onset. In cross-validation, a model built on a 13 V-J signature told ophthalmopathy apart from stable hyperthyroidism with approximately 90% sensitivity and roughly 83% specificity, and in testing the same model reached 80%/75%. Sample size was not statistically predetermined, and blinding of investigators to group allocation was not performed. Most expanded thyroid clonotypes (frequency above 0.001) were also found in blood, which suggests that blood repertoires may mirror thyroid immune responses.

The TCR beta CDR3 regions were amplified from the RNA transcripts. The TCR CDR3 was subjected to a first round of RT-PCR using the HTBI primer set and the Qiagen OneStep RT-PCR kit. A second multiplex PCR round built the libraries, followed by size selection and purification. Libraries were sequenced paired-end with 100 bp reads on an Illumina HiSeq2000. The paper's data handling went like this. SOAPnuke was used to process the raw data, throwing out any read that contained adapters or uncalled bases, had a mean Phred below 15, or lacked an exact constant-primer or identifier match. COPE v1.2.5 was used to merge high-quality paired reads, and clonotypes were defined as unique nucleotide sequences. MiTCR v1.1 was used to align clonotypes to the IMGT TRBV, TRBD and TRBJ reference segments. Analysis was restricted to V-J combinations with a frequency above 0.0001, which covered roughly 99% of repertoires. The TCS score was defined as F50 (clonal expansion) divided by E x V (chaos), with BLOSUM62-based TCRdist calculated between CDR3 peptides within each V-J. Welch's t-statistics and random forest reduced 450 to 600 V-J features to 13, which were used in a naive Bayes classifier (R e1071). In TCRdb, the public reads were trimmed at Q25 with fastp and aligned with MiXCR, with productive beta chains retained. Every CDR3 protein is listed once, alongside the most common genes and DNA of its rows. The V and J calls here are based on TCRdb, not the publication. In all, the sample holds roughly 300,000 distinct CDR3 sequences, and 20% to 25% of those were seen once. Approximately 30% of the sample belongs to the ten largest clones.

The germline V gene (reference sequence) specifies LNHDA as CDR1 and SQIVND as CDR2. At the junction V is shortened by 5 bases and J by 7 bases; bases outside the gene matches: 6. Spanning cysteine to phenylalanine, the CDR3 consists of 14 amino acids. Just the 42-base CDR3 DNA is kept, in frame starting at base 1. Hyperthyroidism patients were aged 18 to 65 years and newly diagnosed, with disease duration of less than 2 months. Patients with uncontrolled infections, other autoimmune diseases, pregnancy or lactation were excluded. Diagnoses relied on clinical symptoms, serum thyroxine and TRAb, thyroid ultrasound and orbital computed tomography. For progressor patients, blood was drawn at the first diagnosis of hyperthyroidism, before any ophthalmopathy symptoms had appeared. PBMCs were separated from 10 ml of fresh peripheral blood using Ficoll-Paque density gradient centrifugation. Progressor patients were defined as those initially diagnosed with Graves' hyperthyroidism in whom ophthalmopathy developed during follow-up. Total RNA was extracted with Trizol reagent, and quality was checked on an Agilent 2100 Bioanalyzer.

This receptor chain uses TRBV19 and TRBJ2-7, with 12 junctional bases fitting TRBD2. This TCR was sampled from a man between 40 and 49 years old with Graves' hyperthyroidism that later progressed to Graves' ophthalmopathy. Sequences were obtained from blood. The sequenced DNA: TGTGCCAGTAGTCCCTCTAGCGGGAGGGTTGAGCAGTACTTC. Translated, this gives CASSPSSGRVEQYF.